This is a list of T cell receptor beta chains from one sample in a study of CD8 T cells in Susac syndrome. TCRdb ran MiXCR on the immunoSEQ multiplex PCR reads and lists one entry per CDR3 protein. The table has 84,000 or so distinct CDR3 sequences, about 94% seen once; the top ten hold approximately 0.9%. The sequencing sample was made of CD8+ T cells from PBMCs. The receptors derive from a human donor with Susac syndrome. Both conserved end residues are part of each CDR3. Each record gives: CDR3 DNA, CDR3 protein, D gene, V gene, clone size, J gene. The D gene is left open where the match is weak. Clone sizes are given selectively: once, few, many, or a class where the clone is expanded.

TGTGCCAGCAGCGCCAGGGGAGGTTCCTCCTACGAGCAGTACTTC CASSARGGSSYEQYF - TRBV27 once TRBJ2-7
TGTGCCAGCAGTGTGGTCTTTGGCCCACCGACGGCGGATCATGGCTACACCTTC CASSVVFGPPTADHGYTF - TRBV27 once TRBJ1-2
TGTGCCAGCCACTCCACTAGCTCCTATAATTCACCCCTCCACTTT CASHSTSSYNSPLHF - TRBV27 - TRBJ1-6
TGTGCCTGGAGTGTGGGGACAGGGGCCTTCTACGAGCAGTACTTC CAWSVGTGAFYEQYF TRBD1 TRBV30 - TRBJ2-7
TGTGCCAGTAGTACCCGACAGGCCAGCACAGATACGCAGTATTTT CASSTRQASTDTQYF - TRBV19 - TRBJ2-3
TGCGCCAGCAGCCAAGCGACCGACAGCCCTGCTAACTATGGCTACACCTTC CASSQATDSPANYGYTF - TRBV4-1 - TRBJ1-2
TGTGCCAGCAGCTCTACAGGGGAGGGAGAGCAGTACTTC CASSSTGEGEQYF - TRBV13 few TRBJ2-7
TGTGCCAGCAGCCTTCTAGCGGGGCAAGAGACCCAGTACTTC CASSLLAGQETQYF TRBD2 TRBV3-1 - TRBJ2-5
TGTGCCAGTCGGACTAGCGGGGCAAACCAAGAGACCCAGTACTTC CASRTSGANQETQYF TRBD2 TRBV2 - TRBJ2-5
TGTGCCAGCAGTTTCGGCGGACGGGGGAACACTGAAGCTTTCTTT CASSFGGRGNTEAFF - TRBV27 - TRBJ1-1
TGTGCCTCTAAAGGGGGCAGCTCCTACAATGAGCAGTTCTTC CASKGGSSYNEQFF TRBD1 TRBV25-1 - TRBJ2-1
TGTGCCAGCAGTTTATTGGGCGTTGAAGCTTTCTTT CASSLLGVEAFF - TRBV12-3/TRBV12-4 - TRBJ1-1
TGTGCCAGCAGCTTTGTGAGCGGACAAGAGACCCAGTACTTC CASSFVSGQETQYF - TRBV7-9 - TRBJ2-5
TGTGCCAGCAGCCCCGTGGGCGGGATTGGAAACATTCAGTACTTC CASSPVGGIGNIQYF - TRBV7-9 - TRBJ2-4
TGTGCCAGCAGTAGTATGGGAGCGAACACCGGGGAGCTGTTTTTT CASSSMGANTGELFF - TRBV27 once TRBJ2-2
TGTGCCAGCAGTACCCTACAGGGGGCTAAACATGAAAAACTGTTTTTT CASSTLQGAKHEKLFF TRBD1 TRBV27 once TRBJ1-4
TGTGCCAGCAGACAGGGAGGCTCTGGGGCCAACGTCCTGACTTTC CASRQGGSGANVLTF - TRBV9 - TRBJ2-6
TGTGCCAGCAGTTTACGGGAAGAGACCCAGTACTTC CASSLREETQYF - TRBV12-3/TRBV12-4 - TRBJ2-5
TGTGCCAGCAGGGGAAAGACAGGGTCCCAAGAGACCCAGTACTTC CASRGKTGSQETQYF TRBD1 TRBV2 - TRBJ2-5
TGTGCCAGCAGTTACTCAACAGGGGCCTATGGCTACACCTTC CASSYSTGAYGYTF TRBD1 TRBV6-5 - TRBJ1-2
TGTGCCAGCAGCAACGGGGACTCCGCATCCTACGAGCAGTACTTC CASSNGDSASYEQYF - TRBV13 once TRBJ2-7
TGTGCCAGCAGCTTTGTCGGGGACTCGAGCTCCTACAATGAGCAGTTCTTC CASSFVGDSSSYNEQFF - TRBV13 once TRBJ2-1
TGTGCCAGCTCTAGGGGGCAGGGCACCTACGAGCAGTACTTC CASSRGQGTYEQYF TRBD1 TRBV27 - TRBJ2-7
TGCGCCAGCAGCCAACTCGGGACAGTCTACGAGCAGTACTTC CASSQLGTVYEQYF TRBD1 TRBV4-1 - TRBJ2-7
TGTGCCAGCAGTGATACAGGGCTGACCTACGAGCAGTACTTC CASSDTGLTYEQYF - TRBV12-3/TRBV12-4 - TRBJ2-7
TGTGCCAGCACCTCCCCTTGGAGTAGCGGGGGGGCGTTTAGTAATGAGCAGTTCTTC CASTSPWSSGGAFSNEQFF TRBD2 TRBV12-3/TRBV12-4 - TRBJ2-1
TGTGCCAGCAGTTCCTGGCTACGGAGACCCGCTAACTATGGCTACACCTTC CASSSWLRRPANYGYTF - TRBV12-3/TRBV12-4 - TRBJ1-2
TGTGCCAGCAGCCAGAGACCCGGGGAGCTGTTTTTT CASSQRPGELFF - TRBV3-1 - TRBJ2-2
TGTGCCAGCAGCTTGGCCCAGGGTCAGGAGGTGGAGCAGCCCCAGCATTTT CASSLAQGQEVEQPQHF - TRBV5-6 - TRBJ1-5
TGTGCCAGCAGCTTGCTGGGCCCGGACGGTGAAGCTTTCTTT CASSLLGPDGEAFF - TRBV5-4 once TRBJ1-1
TGTGCCACCAGCAGAGAACATGTGTCCGGGGAGCTGTTTTTT CATSREHVSGELFF - TRBV15 - TRBJ2-2
TGTGCCAGCAGCACAAGAACGGCGGGGGGCGGTACAGATACGCAGTATTTT CASSTRTAGGGTDTQYF TRBD2 TRBV7-9 - TRBJ2-3
TGTGCCAGCGGCAGGACTGAAGCTTTCTTT CASGRTEAFF - TRBV2 - TRBJ1-1
TGTGCCAGCAGCTTTCTAGCGGGGTCCTACAATGAGCAGTTCTTC CASSFLAGSYNEQFF TRBD2 TRBV2 - TRBJ2-1
TGTGCCAGCAGTTGGGGGGAGGTCTACAATGAGCAGTTCTTC CASSWGEVYNEQFF - TRBV28 - TRBJ2-1
TGTGCCAGCAGGGACTTCCAAGAGACCCAGTACTTC CASRDFQETQYF - TRBV28 - TRBJ2-5
TGCAGCGTTGAAGATCCTAGCTGGGGAAACAATGAGCAGTTCTTC CSVEDPSWGNNEQFF - TRBV29-1 - TRBJ2-1
TGCGCCAGCAGCTTGCGGCTAGCGATATCCCCGCGGGACACCGGGGAGCTGTTTTTT CASSLRLAISPRDTGELFF - TRBV5-1 few TRBJ2-2
TGCAGCGTCTACGGGGGCCCGAGCTCCTACGAGCAGTACTTC CSVYGGPSSYEQYF - TRBV29-1 - TRBJ2-7
TGTGCCAGCAGCTTGGGGACAGTTGAAGCTTTCTTT CASSLGTVEAFF - TRBV5-6 - TRBJ1-1
TGTGCCAGCAGCTTATGGGACCCCGGGGACAATGAGCAGTTCTTC CASSLWDPGDNEQFF - TRBV11-1 - TRBJ2-1
TGCAGTGCGGATCGTGGCTACACCTTC CSADRGYTF - TRBV20-1 - TRBJ1-2
TGCAGCGTTGAAGGAACAGGGCACTATGGCTACACCTTC CSVEGTGHYGYTF - TRBV29-1 - TRBJ1-2
TGTGCCAGCAGCTGGACTGATTTCACAGATACGCAGTATTTT CASSWTDFTDTQYF - TRBV12-3/TRBV12-4 - TRBJ2-3
TGTGCCACCAGCAGAGGCCGAGGTGGGACAGTCAATCAGCCCCAGCATTTT CATSRGRGGTVNQPQHF TRBD1 TRBV15 - TRBJ1-5